This TCR beta chain was captured in a study of blood T cell repertoires in COVID-19. The CDR3 spans 13 residues. V was clipped by 7 bases and J by 1 base, with 9 bases between them. Germline V gene data show CDR1 as KGHDR and CDR2 as SFDVKD. As originally analysed: It was from reference gene primer amplification that nucleated cell counts were estimated. Profiling relied on immunoSEQ multiplex PCR, and the TCRdb table lists in-frame clones only, not all of them. The V and J calls and the clone size are those of that table, but D and trimming were determined from the DNA. Of approximately 250,000 clones detected, 65% to 90% appear once; the ten largest clones hold approximately 1.3%.

The chain is built from TRBV24-1 and TRBJ1-1, with D uncertain. Sequenced: peripheral blood. The TCR sequence derives from a woman in her thirties or forties who had recovered from COVID-19. The CDR3 DNA sequence: TGTGCCACCAGCTCGGGAAGGAACACTGAAGCTTTCTTT. Translating gives CATSSGRNTEAFF.